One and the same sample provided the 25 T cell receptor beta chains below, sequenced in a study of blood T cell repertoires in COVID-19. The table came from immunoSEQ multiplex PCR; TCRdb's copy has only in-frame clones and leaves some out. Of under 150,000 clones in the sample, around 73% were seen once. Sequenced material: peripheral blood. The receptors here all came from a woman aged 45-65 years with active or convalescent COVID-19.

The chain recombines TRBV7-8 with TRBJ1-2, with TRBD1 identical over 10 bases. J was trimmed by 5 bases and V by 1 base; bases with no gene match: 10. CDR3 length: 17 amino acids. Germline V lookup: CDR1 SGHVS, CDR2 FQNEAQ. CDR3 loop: CASSLEWDRGFGYGYTF. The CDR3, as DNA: TGTGCCAGCAGCTTAGAGTGGGACAGGGGATTCGGGTATGGCTACACCTTC. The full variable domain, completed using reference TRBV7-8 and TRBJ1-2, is GAGVSQSPRYKVAKRGQDVALRCDPISGHVSLFWYQQALGQGPEFLTYFQNEAQLDKSGLPSDRFFAERPEGSVSTLKIQRTQQEDSAVYLCASSLEWDRGFGYGYTFGSGTRLTVV.

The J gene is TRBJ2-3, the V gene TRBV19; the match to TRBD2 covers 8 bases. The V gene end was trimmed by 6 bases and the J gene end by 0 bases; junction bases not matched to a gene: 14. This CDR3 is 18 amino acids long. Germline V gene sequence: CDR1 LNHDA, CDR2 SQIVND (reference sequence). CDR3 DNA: TGTGCCAGTAGACCTCCGGGACTAGGAGATTATAGCACAGATACGCAGTATTTT. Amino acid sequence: CASRPPGLGDYSTDTQYF. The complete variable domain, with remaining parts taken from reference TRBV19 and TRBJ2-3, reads DGGITQSPKYLFRKEGQNVTLSCEQNLNHDAMYWYRQDPGQGLRLIYYSQIVNDFQKGDIAEGYSVSREKKESFPLTVTSAQKNPTAFYLCASRPPGLGDYSTDTQYFGPGTRLTVL.

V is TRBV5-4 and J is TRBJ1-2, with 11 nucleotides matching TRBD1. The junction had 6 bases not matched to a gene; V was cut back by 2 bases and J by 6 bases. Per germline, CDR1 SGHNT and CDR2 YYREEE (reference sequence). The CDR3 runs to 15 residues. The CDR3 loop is CASSFRTGGEDGYTF. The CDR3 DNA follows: TGTGCCAGCAGCTTTAGGACAGGGGGCGAGGATGGCTACACCTTC.

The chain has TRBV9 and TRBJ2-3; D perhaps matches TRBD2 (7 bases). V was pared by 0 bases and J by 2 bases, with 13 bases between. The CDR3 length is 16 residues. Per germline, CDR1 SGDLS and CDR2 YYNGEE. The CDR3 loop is CASSVDLRGLTDTQYF. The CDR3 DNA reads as TGTGCCAGCAGCGTAGATTTGCGGGGGCTCACAGATACGCAGTATTTT.

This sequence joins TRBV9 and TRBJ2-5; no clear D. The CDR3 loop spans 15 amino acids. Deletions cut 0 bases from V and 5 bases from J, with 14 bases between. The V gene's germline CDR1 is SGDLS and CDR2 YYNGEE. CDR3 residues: CASSVDPDRRETQYF. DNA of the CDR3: TGTGCCAGCAGCGTAGACCCCGATAGGCGGGAGACCCAGTACTTC. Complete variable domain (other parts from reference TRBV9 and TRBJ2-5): DSGVTQTPKHLITATGQRVTLRCSPRSGDLSVYWYQQSLDQGLQFLIQYYNGEERAKGNILERFSAQQFPDLHSELNLSSLELGDSALYFCASSVDPDRRETQYFGPGTRLLVL.

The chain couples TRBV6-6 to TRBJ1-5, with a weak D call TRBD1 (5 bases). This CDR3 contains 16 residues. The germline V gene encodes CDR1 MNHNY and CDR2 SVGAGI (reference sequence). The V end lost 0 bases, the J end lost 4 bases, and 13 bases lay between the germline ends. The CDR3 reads CASSYSGEGPNQPQHF. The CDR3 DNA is TGTGCCAGCAGTTACTCGGGGGAGGGGCCTAATCAGCCCCAGCATTTT.

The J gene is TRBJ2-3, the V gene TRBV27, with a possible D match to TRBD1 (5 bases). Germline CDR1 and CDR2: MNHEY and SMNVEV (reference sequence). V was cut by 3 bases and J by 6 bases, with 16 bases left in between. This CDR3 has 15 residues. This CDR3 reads CASSFGRGPWDTQYF. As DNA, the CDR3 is TGTGCCAGCAGTTTTGGAAGGGGCCCTTGGGATACGCAGTATTTT.

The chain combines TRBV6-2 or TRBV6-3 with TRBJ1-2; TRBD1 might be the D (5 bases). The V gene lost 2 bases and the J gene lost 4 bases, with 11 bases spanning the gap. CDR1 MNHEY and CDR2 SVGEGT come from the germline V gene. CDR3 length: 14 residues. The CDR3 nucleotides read TGTGCCAGCAGTTACAGCGGGACGGTCTATGGCTACACCTTC. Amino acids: CASSYSGTVYGYTF.

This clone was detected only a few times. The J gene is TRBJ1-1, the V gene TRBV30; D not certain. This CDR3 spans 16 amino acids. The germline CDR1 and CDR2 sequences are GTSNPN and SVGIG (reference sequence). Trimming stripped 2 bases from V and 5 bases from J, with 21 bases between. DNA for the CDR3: TGTGCCTGGAGTCGAGTAGGGCTTGCATCGGGGACTGAAGCTTTCTTT. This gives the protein CAWSRVGLASGTEAFF.

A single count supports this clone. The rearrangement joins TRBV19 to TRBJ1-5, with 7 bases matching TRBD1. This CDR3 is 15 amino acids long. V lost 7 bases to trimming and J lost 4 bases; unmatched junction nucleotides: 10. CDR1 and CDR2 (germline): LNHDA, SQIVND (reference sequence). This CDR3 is CASTRTGWVNQPQHF. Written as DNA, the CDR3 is TGTGCCAGTACCCGGACAGGCTGGGTGAATCAGCCCCAGCATTTT.

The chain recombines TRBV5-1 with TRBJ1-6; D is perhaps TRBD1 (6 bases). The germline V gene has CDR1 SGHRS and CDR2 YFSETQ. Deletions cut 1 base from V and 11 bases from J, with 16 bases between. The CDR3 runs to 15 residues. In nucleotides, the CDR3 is TGCGCCAGCAGCTTGATACAGGGTCGATCGGCACCCCTCCACTTT. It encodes CASSLIQGRSAPLHF.

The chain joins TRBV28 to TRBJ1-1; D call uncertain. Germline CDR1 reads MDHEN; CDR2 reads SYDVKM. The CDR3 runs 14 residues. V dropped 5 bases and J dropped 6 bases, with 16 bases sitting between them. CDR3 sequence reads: CASSPGGAGAEAFF. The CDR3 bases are TGTGCCAGCAGTCCGGGAGGAGCGGGTGCTGAAGCTTTCTTT.

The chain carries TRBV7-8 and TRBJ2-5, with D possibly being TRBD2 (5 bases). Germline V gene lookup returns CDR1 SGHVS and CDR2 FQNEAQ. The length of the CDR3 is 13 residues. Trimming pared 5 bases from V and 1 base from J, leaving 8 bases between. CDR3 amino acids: CASSPLVQETQYF. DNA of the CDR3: TGTGCCAGCAGCCCACTAGTCCAAGAGACCCAGTACTTC.

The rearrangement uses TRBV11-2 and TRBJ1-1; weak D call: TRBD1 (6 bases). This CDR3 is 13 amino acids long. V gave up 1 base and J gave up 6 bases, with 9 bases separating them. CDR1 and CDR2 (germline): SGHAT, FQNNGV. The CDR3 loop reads CASSLAGAAEAFF. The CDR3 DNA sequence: TGTGCCAGCAGCTTAGCAGGGGCCGCTGAAGCTTTCTTT.

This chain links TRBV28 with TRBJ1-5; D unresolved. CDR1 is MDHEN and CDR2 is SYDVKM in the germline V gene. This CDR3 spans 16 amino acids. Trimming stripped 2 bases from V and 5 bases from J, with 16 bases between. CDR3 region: CASSLLGRKGDQPQHF. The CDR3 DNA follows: TGTGCCAGCAGTTTACTGGGGAGGAAGGGAGATCAGCCCCAGCATTTT.

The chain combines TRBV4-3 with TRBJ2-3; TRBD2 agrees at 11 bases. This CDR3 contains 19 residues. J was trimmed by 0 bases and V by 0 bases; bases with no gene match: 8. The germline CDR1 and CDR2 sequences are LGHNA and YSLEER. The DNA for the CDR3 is TGCGCCAGCAGCCAAGAGGCGGCTAGCGGGAGGCCTAGCACAGATACGCAGTATTTT. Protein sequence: CASSQEAASGRPSTDTQYF.

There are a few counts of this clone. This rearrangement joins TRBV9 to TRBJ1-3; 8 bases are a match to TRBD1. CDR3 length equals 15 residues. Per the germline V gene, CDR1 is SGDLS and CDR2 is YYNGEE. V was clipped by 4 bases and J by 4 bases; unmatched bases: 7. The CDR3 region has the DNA TGTGCCAGCAGCCAACAGGGGGACCCCGGAAACACCATATATTTT. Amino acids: CASSQQGDPGNTIYF.

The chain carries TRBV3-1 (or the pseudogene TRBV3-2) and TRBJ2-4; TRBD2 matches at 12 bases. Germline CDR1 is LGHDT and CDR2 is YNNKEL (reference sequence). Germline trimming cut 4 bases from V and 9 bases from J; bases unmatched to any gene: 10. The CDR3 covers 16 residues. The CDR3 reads CASSRLAGGPGSIQYF. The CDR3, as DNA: TGTGCCAGCAGCCGGCTAGCGGGAGGGCCGGGGAGCATTCAGTACTTC.

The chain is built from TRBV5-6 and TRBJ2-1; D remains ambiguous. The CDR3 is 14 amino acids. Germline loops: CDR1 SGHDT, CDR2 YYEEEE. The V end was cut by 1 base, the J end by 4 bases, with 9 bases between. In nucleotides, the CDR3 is TGTGCCAGCAGCTTGCCCCATTCATACAATGAGCAGTTCTTC. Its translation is CASSLPHSYNEQFF.

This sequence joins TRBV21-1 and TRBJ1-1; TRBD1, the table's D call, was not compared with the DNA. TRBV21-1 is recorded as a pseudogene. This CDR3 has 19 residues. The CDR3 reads CASSKERDRSFFMNTEAFF. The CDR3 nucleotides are TGTGCCAGCAGCAAAGAACGGGACAGGTCCTTTTTCATGAACACTGAAGCTTTCTTT.

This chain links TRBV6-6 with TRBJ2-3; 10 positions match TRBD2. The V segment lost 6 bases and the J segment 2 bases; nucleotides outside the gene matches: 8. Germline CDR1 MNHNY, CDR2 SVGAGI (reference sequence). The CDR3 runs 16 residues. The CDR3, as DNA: TGTGCCAGCAGCCGTACTAGCGGGGCCGTCACAGATACGCAGTATTTT. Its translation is CASSRTSGAVTDTQYF.

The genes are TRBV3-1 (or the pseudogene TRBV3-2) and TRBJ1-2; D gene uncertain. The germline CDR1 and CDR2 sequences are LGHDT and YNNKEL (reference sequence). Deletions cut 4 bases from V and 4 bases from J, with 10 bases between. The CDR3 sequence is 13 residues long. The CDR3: CASSPPQAYGYTF. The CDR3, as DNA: TGTGCCAGCAGCCCCCCGCAGGCCTATGGCTACACCTTC.

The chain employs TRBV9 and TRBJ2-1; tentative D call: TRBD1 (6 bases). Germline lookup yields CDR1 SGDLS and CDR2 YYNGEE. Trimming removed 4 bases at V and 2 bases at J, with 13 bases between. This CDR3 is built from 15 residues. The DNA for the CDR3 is TGTGCCAGCAGCAGATTGGGGGCTGCCTACAATGAGCAGTTCTTC. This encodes CASSRLGAAYNEQFF.

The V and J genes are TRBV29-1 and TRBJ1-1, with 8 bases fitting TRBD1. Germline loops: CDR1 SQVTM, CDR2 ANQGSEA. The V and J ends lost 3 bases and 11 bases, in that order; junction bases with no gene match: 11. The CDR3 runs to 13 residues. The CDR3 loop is CSVDSDRGGRAFF. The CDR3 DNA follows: TGCAGCGTTGACTCCGACAGGGGAGGAAGGGCTTTCTTT.

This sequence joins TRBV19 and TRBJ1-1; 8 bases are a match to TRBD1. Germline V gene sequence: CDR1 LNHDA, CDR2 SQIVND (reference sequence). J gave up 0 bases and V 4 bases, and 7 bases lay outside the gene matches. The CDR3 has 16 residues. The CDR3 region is CASSTRQGTMNTEAFF. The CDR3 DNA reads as TGTGCCAGTAGTACCCGACAGGGGACGATGAACACTGAAGCTTTCTTT.